The clone carrying this T cell receptor beta chain was counted a few times. No antigen is known for it. Germline values: CDR1 SQVTM, CDR2 ANQGSEA. CDR3 size: 16 residues. Trimming removed 5 bases from V and 2 bases from J; junction bases left unmatched: 12. The entry originates in a study of T-cell reconstitution after alpha-beta-depleted transplantation in children. Preparation of the TCRbeta library was carried out with unique molecular identifiers. A single record per CDR3 protein comes from TCRdb applying MiXCR to the PCR reads. The sample shows approximately 630,000 distinct CDR3 sequences, around 13% of them seen only once. Study results and caveats: Reportedly, alpha-beta T cells present about two months post-transplant originated from several hundred expanded clones of graft origin. Diversity of TCRbeta at day 60 was high in some patients, arising from surviving recipient T cells and thymic progenitors. One year post-transplant, T-cell counts and diversity were largely derived from T cells produced anew.

The chain combines TRBV29-1 with TRBJ2-7; 10 nucleotides align to TRBD2. The clonotype was recovered from a girl aged 2 to 10 with congenital amegakaryocytic thrombocytopenia, due to receive a stem cell transplant. The input for sequencing was PBMCs, taken before TCRalphabeta/CD19-depleted stem cell transplant. CDR3 coding DNA: TGCAGCGTTACGGCTAGCGGGAGAATGAGGACCTACGAGCAGTACTTC. The encoded protein is CSVTASGRMRTYEQYF.